This T cell receptor beta chain was found in a study of blood T cell repertoires in COVID-19. The CDR3 extends over 14 amino acids. V shed 4 bases and J 8 bases; nucleotides not matched to a gene: 9. CDR1 is MGHRA and CDR2 is YSYEKL in the germline V gene. Assay: immunoSEQ multiplex PCR; the TCRdb copy retains only in-frame clones and omits some. The sample has fewer than 700,000 clones, 85% to 90% seen once. The clonotype was recovered from a woman in her forties or fifties with COVID-19, enrolled during active disease. Specimen: peripheral blood. V gene TRBV4-1 combines with J gene TRBJ1-2, with 8 bases fitting TRBD1. CDR3 in DNA: TGCGCCAGCAGCCCGCGGACAGGGCTAGGAGGCTACACCTTC. Translating it yields CASSPRTGLGGYTF.